Listed here are 32 T cell receptor beta chains from one sample, sequenced in a study of cytomegalovirus exposure and HLA in healthy donors. The PCR was carried out with 60 Vbeta primers and 13 Jbeta primers. TCRdb's table, derived via immunoSEQ multiplex PCR, lists solely in-frame clones and lacks some. The repertoire consists of approximately 170,000 clones, with roughly 81% occurring once and the leading ten covering around 3.2%. The sample consisted of PBMCs. The source of these receptors is a woman younger than 45 in good health and CMV-seropositive.

V is TRBV18 and J is TRBJ2-6; D is uncertain. This CDR3 region has 14 residues. Trimming took off 5 bases at V and 3 bases at J, with 8 bases between the two ends. Germline loops: CDR1 KGHSH, CDR2 LQKENI. Here the CDR3 DNA reads TGTGCCAGCTCAGGGTCAGGTGGGGCCAACGTCCTGACTTTC. It yields the protein CASSGSGGANVLTF.

Notes on this clone: At one of its ends the junction is not consistent with the germline gene, which may arise from a read error. The chain is built from TRBV7-9 and TRBJ1-5, with TRBD1 matching over 7 bases. Germline CDR1 is SEHNR and CDR2 is FQNEAQ (reference sequence). The CDR3 covers 15 residues. The CDR3 nucleotides are TGTTCCAGCAGCTTAGGTCAGGGGGACCTTCAGCCCCAGCATTTT. It yields the protein CSSSLGQGDLQPQHF.

Concerning this clone: In the same sample, other DNA sequences code for this CDR3. The rearrangement joins TRBV7-2 to TRBJ2-7; 10 bases fit TRBD2. The V segment lost 6 bases and the J segment 1 base; nucleotides outside the gene matches: 6. Germline V CDR1 and CDR2: SGHTA, FQGNSA. The CDR3 totals 15 residues. The CDR3 coding sequence is TGTGCCAGCAGGCTAGCGGGGGATAGGTCCTACGAGCAGTACTTC. This translates into CASRLAGDRSYEQYF.

V gene TRBV6-5 combines with J gene TRBJ2-7, with 9 bases identical to TRBD2. Looked up from germline, CDR1 is MNHEY and CDR2 is SVGAGI. This CDR3 comprises 16 residues. The V gene end was trimmed by 2 bases and the J gene end by 2 bases; junction bases not matched to a gene: 7. This CDR3 is CASSYTGAGGTYEQYF. CDR3 sequence (DNA): TGTGCCAGCAGTTACACGGGAGCGGGAGGTACCTACGAGCAGTACTTC.

The chain combines TRBV15 with TRBJ1-1; 9 bases align to TRBD1. Germline lookup yields CDR1 LNHNV and CDR2 YYDKDF (reference sequence). The CDR3 covers 16 residues. Unmatched junction bases numbered 9, after V lost 3 bases and J lost 4 bases. The CDR3 DNA reads as TGTGCCACCAGCAGGGGGACAGGGAGGGTCGGCACTGAAGCTTTCTTT. It codes for CATSRGTGRVGTEAFF.

This chain joins TRBV11-3 and TRBJ2-1; 14 positions match TRBD2. This CDR3 is 17 amino acids long. In germline, CDR1 is SGHNT, CDR2 YENEEA. The junction had 12 bases not matched to a gene; V was cut back by 4 bases and J by 10 bases. The CDR3: CASSSGLAGGGGGEQFF. In nucleotides, the CDR3 is TGTGCCAGCAGCTCCGGACTAGCGGGAGGAGGCGGCGGGGAGCAGTTCTTC.

The V call is TRBV4-2, the J call TRBJ2-7, with unresolved D. CDR1 and CDR2 from the germline V gene are LGHNA and YNFKEQ. There are 12 residues in the CDR3. Trimming shortened V by 1 base and J by 5 bases, and 6 bases separated the two germline ends. CDR3 bases: TGTGCCAGCAGCCAAGCCCCTAACGAGCAGTACTTC. Amino acids: CASSQAPNEQYF.

V usage is TRBV28 and J usage is TRBJ2-7; 11 bases match TRBD1. The germline V gene encodes CDR1 MDHEN and CDR2 SYDVKM. The CDR3 runs 13 residues. The J segment lost 3 bases and the V segment lost 7 bases, leaving 2 bases of the junction unmatched. This CDR3 is CASKGTGGYEQYF. CDR3 DNA sequence: TGTGCCAGCAAAGGGACAGGGGGCTACGAGCAGTACTTC.

The V call is TRBV18, the J call TRBJ2-3; 7 bases line up with TRBD1. Germline CDR1 reads KGHSH; CDR2 reads LQKENI. Germline trimming cut 2 bases from V and 2 bases from J; bases unmatched to any gene: 7. CDR3 size: 16 residues. CDR3 nucleotides: TGTGCCAGCTCACCAGCAGGACAGGTTCCCACAGATACGCAGTATTTT. Translation gives CASSPAGQVPTDTQYF.

The CDR3 region has the DNA TGCGCCAGCAGCTTGGGCCTCGGGACTAGCGGGAGAGTCTACAATGAGCAGTTCTTC. This sequence encodes CASSLGLGTSGRVYNEQFF. V gene TRBV5-1 combines with J gene TRBJ2-1, with 14 nucleotides matching TRBD2. The CDR3 has 19 residues. The junction had 8 bases not matched to a gene; V was cut back by 0 bases and J by 3 bases. Germline V gene lookup returns CDR1 SGHRS and CDR2 YFSETQ.

The table lists this clone with a count of one. The chain joins TRBV28 to TRBJ2-5; 7 bases match TRBD2. Per the germline V gene, CDR1 is MDHEN and CDR2 is SYDVKM. The CDR3 has 16 amino acids. Trimming took 6 bases from V and 1 from J; bases not matched to a gene: 11. The CDR3 here is CASRGRSGGVQETQYF. The CDR3 region has the DNA TGTGCCAGCAGGGGACGTTCGGGAGGCGTCCAAGAGACCCAGTACTTC.

V is TRBV7-9 and J is TRBJ2-7, with 10 bases identical to TRBD2. Trimming took 4 bases from V and 5 from J; bases not matched to a gene: 14. Per the germline V gene, CDR1 is SEHNR and CDR2 is FQNEAQ (reference sequence). There are 17 residues in the CDR3. CDR3 sequence reads: CASSYLAQLAGLNEQYF. The CDR3 bases are TGTGCCAGCAGCTACCTAGCCCAACTAGCGGGATTGAACGAGCAGTACTTC.

The chain links TRBV7-9 to TRBJ2-5; the D is unclear. The CDR3 has 13 amino acids. The V end lost 4 bases, the J end lost 7 bases, and 13 bases lay between the germline ends. The V gene's germline CDR1 is SEHNR and CDR2 FQNEAQ (reference sequence). The CDR3 region has the DNA TGTGCCAGCAGCTCCGACGGGTCCGGGACCCAGTACTTC. It yields the protein CASSSDGSGTQYF.

This clone has more than one count but fewer than ten. The CDR3 spells CASSNRDRPSYEQYF. In DNA form, the CDR3 reads TGTGCCAGCAGCAACCGGGACAGGCCTTCCTACGAGCAGTACTTC. The chain carries TRBV27 and TRBJ2-7, with TRBD1 identical over 8 bases. The germline gives CDR1 MNHEY, CDR2 SMNVEV (reference sequence). With V trimmed by 6 bases and J by 1 base, 8 bases remained unmatched. The CDR3 runs 15 residues.

This chain uses TRBV7-7 with TRBJ2-1, with TRBD2 identical over 15 bases. CDR1 is SSHAT, CDR2 FNYEAQ, per germline (reference sequence). CDR3 length: 16 amino acids. The V segment lost 5 bases and the J segment 8 bases; nucleotides outside the gene matches: 7. The CDR3 reads CASSPGLAGGPHEQFF. The DNA of the CDR3 is TGTGCCAGCAGCCCCGGACTAGCGGGAGGGCCACATGAGCAGTTCTTC. The full variable domain, its missing parts supplied by reference TRBV7-7 and TRBJ2-1, is GAGVSQSPRYKVTKRGQDVTLRCDPISSHATLYWYQQALGQGPEFLTYFNYEAQPDKSGLPSDRFSAERPEGSISTLTIQRTEQRDSAMYRCASSPGLAGGPHEQFFGPGTRLTVL.

This chain connects TRBV11-2 to TRBJ2-7, with D maybe TRBD1 (6 bases). Per the germline V gene, CDR1 is SGHAT and CDR2 is FQNNGV. The CDR3 loop spans 15 amino acids. V lost 3 bases to trimming and J lost 0 bases, with 12 bases between them. CDR3 bases: TGTGCCAGCAGCTTGACAGGCGTCAGCTCCTACGAGCAGTACTTC. Translated: CASSLTGVSSYEQYF. Full variable domain (rest looked up from reference TRBV11-2 and TRBJ2-7): EAGVAQSPRYKIIEKRQSVAFWCNPISGHATLYWYQQILGQGPKLLIQFQNNGVVDDSQLPKDRFSAERLKGVDSTLKIQPAKLEDSAVYLCASSLTGVSSYEQYFGPGTRLTVT.

This clone was observed once. The chain employs TRBV20-1 and TRBJ2-3; D uncertain. Germline values: CDR1 DFQATT, CDR2 SNEGSKA (reference sequence). The CDR3 covers 11 residues. Trimming took 3 bases from V and 3 from J, leaving 4 bases between them. The CDR3 spells CSARSTDTQYF. The CDR3 region has the DNA TGCAGTGCTAGGAGTACAGATACGCAGTATTTT.

The CDR3 sequence: CASSQSLGTGATFF. As DNA, the CDR3 is TGCGCCAGCAGTCAATCACTAGGGACAGGGGCGACGTTCTTC. The chain couples TRBV23-1 to TRBJ2-1, with 10 bases fitting TRBD1. TRBV23-1 is an ORF; its function is uncertain. The V and J ends lost 0 bases and 15 bases, in that order; junction bases with no gene match: 8. The CDR3 is 14 amino acids.

This clone was observed a single time. The V gene is TRBV7-2, the J gene TRBJ2-3; D is unresolved. CDR3 size: 14 residues. Per the germline V gene, CDR1 is SGHTA and CDR2 is FQGNSA. V dropped 5 bases and J dropped 1 base, with 10 bases sitting between them. The CDR3 DNA follows: TGTGCCAGCAGCCTGTCCCCTGGCACAGATACGCAGTATTTT. This translates into CASSLSPGTDTQYF.

The rearrangement joins TRBV28 to TRBJ1-2, with 8 nucleotides matching TRBD1. Germline assignment: CDR1 MDHEN and CDR2 SYDVKM. After removal of 3 bases from V and 6 bases from J, the junction contained 18 bases not matched to a gene. The length of the CDR3 is 18 residues. As DNA, the CDR3 is TGTGCCAGCAGTTTGGTTTTGGCAGGGGGCGCGTTGGTTAATGGCTACACCTTC. This translates into CASSLVLAGGALVNGYTF.

This rearrangement joins TRBV4-2 to TRBJ1-5, with 11 bases that match TRBD1. The junction had 6 bases not matched to a gene; V was cut back by 1 base and J by 7 bases. CDR3 size: 16 residues. Germline CDR1 reads LGHNA; CDR2 reads YNFKEQ. The DNA for the CDR3 is TGTGCCAGCAGCCAAGTAGTCGGACAGGGGGCCCAGCCCCAGCATTTT. Amino acids: CASSQVVGQGAQPQHF.

The chain employs TRBV5-1 and TRBJ2-3; 9 positions agree with TRBD2. Germline assignment: CDR1 SGHRS and CDR2 YFSETQ. Trimming cost V 5 bases and J 4 bases; bases outside gene matches: 5. The CDR3 loop spans 14 amino acids. The CDR3 loop is CASRYSGSADTQYF. The DNA for the CDR3 is TGCGCCAGCAGATATAGCGGGAGCGCAGATACGCAGTATTTT.

The V gene is TRBV4-1, the J gene TRBJ1-6; D is unclear. This CDR3 contains 13 residues. Trimming stripped 0 bases from V and 7 bases from J, with 4 bases between. Germline CDR1 reads MGHRA; CDR2 reads YSYEKL. Written as DNA, the CDR3 is TGCGCCAGCAGCCAAGAAGCGAATTCACCCCTCCACTTT. Residues: CASSQEANSPLHF.

The CDR3 DNA is TGCAGCGCCGGACAGGCCGACCTGACCCAGTACTTC. Translation gives CSAGQADLTQYF. The chain carries TRBV29-1 and TRBJ2-5, with TRBD1 identical over 7 bases. The V segment lost 7 bases and the J segment 7 bases; nucleotides outside the gene matches: 9. CDR3 length equals 12 residues. The V gene's germline CDR1 is SQVTM and CDR2 ANQGSEA.

This clone came up a few times. The gene calls are TRBV6-1 and TRBJ1-2; no firm D call. V lost 0 bases and J 8 bases, leaving 16 bases between the germline ends. Germline-derived CDR1 and CDR2 are MNHNS and SASEGT. This CDR3 has 15 residues. The CDR3 bases are TGTGCCAGCAGTGAAGCGGGAGGACGACTGGGGGGCTACACCTTC. This encodes CASSEAGGRLGGYTF.

In DNA, the CDR3 is TGTGCCAGCAGCTTCTCCGGGACTAGCGGGAGAGGGGAGCAGTACTTC. Protein sequence: CASSFSGTSGRGEQYF. The V gene is TRBV7-8, the J gene TRBJ2-7; TRBD2 aligns across 14 bases. The CDR3 is 16 residues long. The J segment lost 7 bases and the V segment lost 3 bases, leaving 8 bases of the junction unmatched. Germline CDR1 reads SGHVS; CDR2 reads FQNEAQ.

The genes are TRBV19 and TRBJ1-4; weak D call: TRBD1 (6 bases). Germline assignment: CDR1 LNHDA and CDR2 SQIVND (reference sequence). The CDR3 is 16 amino acids. Trimming cost V 2 bases and J 8 bases, with 18 bases left between them. The CDR3 coding sequence is TGTGCCAGTAGTATAAGCGGCGACAGGACCGGAGAAAAACTGTTTTTT. This codes for CASSISGDRTGEKLFF.

The chain combines TRBV11-2 with TRBJ2-1; weak D call: TRBD1 (6 bases). V lost 1 base to trimming and J lost 0 bases, with 13 bases between them. Germline V lookup: CDR1 SGHAT, CDR2 FQNNGV. The CDR3 consists of 17 residues. The CDR3 sequence is CASSLVGAAPSYNEQFF. CDR3 DNA: TGTGCCAGCAGCTTAGTGGGGGCCGCCCCCTCCTACAATGAGCAGTTCTTC. Complete variable domain (other parts from reference TRBV11-2 and TRBJ2-1): EAGVAQSPRYKIIEKRQSVAFWCNPISGHATLYWYQQILGQGPKLLIQFQNNGVVDDSQLPKDRFSAERLKGVDSTLKIQPAKLEDSAVYLCASSLVGAAPSYNEQFFGPGTRLTVL.

This clone occurred once. The genes are TRBV19 and TRBJ2-7; D is possibly TRBD1 (6 bases). V was shortened by 5 bases and J by 2 bases, with 13 bases between the two germline ends. Germline assignment: CDR1 LNHDA and CDR2 SQIVND (reference sequence). The CDR3 covers 14 residues. The CDR3: CASSLTGKTYEQYF. Here the CDR3 DNA reads TGTGCCAGTAGTCTGACAGGCAAAACCTACGAGCAGTACTTC.

The rearrangement joins TRBV5-1 to TRBJ2-1, with 7 bases matching TRBD2. This CDR3 has 16 residues. Germline values: CDR1 SGHRS, CDR2 YFSETQ. V lost 0 bases and J lost 3; bases outside the gene matches: 6. CDR3 in amino acids: CASSLVAGVSYNEQFF. The CDR3 region has the DNA TGCGCCAGCAGCTTGGTTGCGGGAGTCAGCTACAATGAGCAGTTCTTC.

The chain links TRBV4-1 to TRBJ1-5; no reliable D call. The CDR3 contains 13 residues. Per the germline V gene, CDR1 is MGHRA and CDR2 is YSYEKL. Trimming took off 0 bases at V and 9 bases at J, with 9 bases between the two ends. CDR3 DNA sequence: TGCGCCAGCAGCCAAGAGAGGTTAGGGCCCCAGCATTTT. It is translated as CASSQERLGPQHF.

The V gene is TRBV7-8, the J gene TRBJ2-7; possibly TRBD1 for D (5 bases). The CDR3 contains 14 residues. V was shortened by 1 base and J by 4 bases, with 11 bases between the two germline ends. The germline gives CDR1 SGHVS, CDR2 FQNEAQ. The CDR3 DNA reads as TGTGCCAGCAGCTTAGGGTCAGGGAAATACGAGCAGTACTTC. It yields the protein CASSLGSGKYEQYF.